Included here is one T cell receptor (beta chain) sequence, with context. The CDR3 sequence is 14 residues long. Trimming took 6 bases from V and 4 from J; bases not matched to a gene: 6. CDR1 and CDR2 from the germline V gene are LGHDT and YNNKEL (reference sequence). The data were obtained in a study of control samples from healthy donors and cancer patients. Sequencing was performed with immunoSEQ multiplex PCR; in TCRdb, only in-frame clones are kept and a portion is missing. Seen here are 150,000 to 200,000 clones, 91% observed once, and the top ten hold 1.5%. The chain joins TRBV3-1 (or the pseudogene TRBV3-2) to TRBJ1-1; 9 nucleotides line up with TRBD1. The sample taken for sequencing was blood. This clonotype was obtained from a woman aged 25 to 45 in good health. CDR3: CASRSRDRVTEAFF. The DNA of the CDR3 is TGTGCCAGCAGATCCCGGGACAGGGTCACTGAAGCTTTCTTT.